A single sample gave rise to the 10 T cell receptor beta chains below, sequenced in a study of T cells in Graves' hyperthyroidism and ophthalmopathy. RNA transcripts gave rise to amplified TCR beta CDR3 regions. With the HTBI primer set, the TCR CDR3 went through a first round of RT-PCR. In TCRdb, the multiplex PCR reads were re-called with MiXCR into one record per CDR3 protein. The sample has 240,000 or so distinct CDR3 sequences; 15% to 20% are singletons. Sequenced material: blood. All receptors derive from a woman between 18 and 29 years old with Graves' ophthalmopathy.

This clonotype showed up just a few times. This rearrangement joins TRBV2 to TRBJ1-2; 10 nucleotides match TRBD1. Looked up from germline, CDR1 is SNHLY and CDR2 is FYNNEI. CDR3 length: 15 amino acids. With V trimmed by 7 bases and J by 4 bases, 9 bases remained unmatched. For the CDR3, the DNA is TGTGCCAGCAACCCCGGGACAGGGGTTGGCTATGGCTACACCTTC. This translates into CASNPGTGVGYGYTF.

This clonotype occurred many times. The chain employs TRBV5-8 and TRBJ2-5, with D perhaps matching TRBD2 (7 bases). The CDR3 extends over 15 amino acids. Between the trimmed V and J ends, which lost 5 bases and 5 bases, there was a span of 19 bases. Germline V gene data show CDR1 as SGHTS and CDR2 as YDEGEE. The CDR3 DNA is TGTGCCAGCAGGACAGCGGGGACACAAGGGGAGACCCAGTACTTC. Protein: CASRTAGTQGETQYF.

This clonotype was seen many times. The rearrangement uses TRBV3-1 and TRBJ2-3; possibly TRBD2 for D (5 bases). Per germline, CDR1 LGHDT and CDR2 YNNKEL (reference sequence). CDR3 length: 15 residues. Deletions cut 0 bases from V and 14 bases from J, with 21 bases between. The chain's CDR3 is CASSQEQTRGARMYF. CDR3 DNA sequence: TGTGCCAGCAGCCAAGAACAAACCCGGGGTGCACGCATGTATTTT.

This clonotype has ten or more counts. The V gene is TRBV20-1, the J gene TRBJ1-6; TRBD1 agrees at 7 bases. The length of the CDR3 is 15 residues. J lost 9 bases, V lost 2 bases, and 10 bases had no gene match. The germline V gene has CDR1 DFQATT and CDR2 SNEGSKA (reference sequence). The CDR3 spells CSARSQGTEGSPLHF. The DNA for the CDR3 is TGCAGTGCTAGATCACAGGGGACGGAAGGTTCACCCCTCCACTTT.

The sample holds many counts of this clonotype. The V and J genes are TRBV28 and TRBJ1-2; the D gene is possibly TRBD1 (5 bases). The V end was cut by 9 bases, the J end by 7 bases, with 15 bases between. Germline CDR1 reads MDHEN; CDR2 reads SYDVKM. This CDR3 comprises 12 residues. The CDR3 loop reads CASAPIRGGYTF. The CDR3 region has the DNA TGTGCCAGTGCCCCGATAAGGGGTGGCTACACCTTC.

This clonotype was seen many times. J is TRBJ2-1 and V is TRBV6-1; 11 bases are shared with TRBD2. The CDR3 is made up of 17 amino acids. J was trimmed by 0 bases and V by 6 bases; bases with no gene match: 7. Per germline, CDR1 MNHNS and CDR2 SASEGT. CDR3 region: CASRGMGLAVSYNEQFF. CDR3 DNA: TGTGCCAGCAGAGGGATGGGACTAGCGGTCTCCTACAATGAGCAGTTCTTC.

This clonotype has ten or more counts. J is TRBJ2-2 and V is TRBV7-6; the match to TRBD2 covers 9 bases. The germline CDR1 and CDR2 sequences are SGHVS and FNYEAQ. This CDR3 is built from 17 residues. Trimming removed 3 bases from V and 3 bases from J; junction bases left unmatched: 8. Written as DNA, the CDR3 is TGTGCCAGCAGCTTGTATCGCGGGGGGGCTGACACCGGGGAGCTGTTTTTT. It is translated as CASSLYRGGADTGELFF.

This clonotype was recorded at least ten times. This sequence joins TRBV29-1 and TRBJ1-2; TRBD1 aligns across 8 bases. Germline CDR1 reads SQVTM; CDR2 reads ANQGSEA. The CDR3 has 15 amino acids. V trimming: 0 bases; J trimming: 7 bases; junction bases outside the gene matches: 10. CDR3 DNA sequence: TGCAGCGTTGAAGATCGTCTCGACAGGGGAGGTGGCTACACCTTC. Protein product: CSVEDRLDRGGGYTF.

The chain uses TRBV11-2 and TRBJ1-1; 8 positions agree with TRBD1. This CDR3 region has 16 residues. J was trimmed by 4 bases and V by 4 bases; bases with no gene match: 11. CDR1 SGHAT and CDR2 FQNNGV come from the germline V gene. The CDR3 spells CASSYSGAGGFTEAFF. Here the CDR3 DNA reads TGTGCCAGCAGCTACAGTGGGGCAGGGGGCTTCACTGAAGCTTTCTTT.

This clonotype was observed a few times. V and J are TRBV7-9 and TRBJ1-3; unclear D gene. Trimming cost V 8 bases and J 0 bases, with 23 bases left between them. Germline lookup yields CDR1 SEHNR and CDR2 FQNEAQ (reference sequence). This CDR3 region has 18 residues. The CDR3 spells CASGKFGGVANSGNTIYF. The CDR3 coding sequence is TGTGCCAGCGGCAAATTTGGTGGGGTGGCCAACTCTGGAAACACCATATATTTT.